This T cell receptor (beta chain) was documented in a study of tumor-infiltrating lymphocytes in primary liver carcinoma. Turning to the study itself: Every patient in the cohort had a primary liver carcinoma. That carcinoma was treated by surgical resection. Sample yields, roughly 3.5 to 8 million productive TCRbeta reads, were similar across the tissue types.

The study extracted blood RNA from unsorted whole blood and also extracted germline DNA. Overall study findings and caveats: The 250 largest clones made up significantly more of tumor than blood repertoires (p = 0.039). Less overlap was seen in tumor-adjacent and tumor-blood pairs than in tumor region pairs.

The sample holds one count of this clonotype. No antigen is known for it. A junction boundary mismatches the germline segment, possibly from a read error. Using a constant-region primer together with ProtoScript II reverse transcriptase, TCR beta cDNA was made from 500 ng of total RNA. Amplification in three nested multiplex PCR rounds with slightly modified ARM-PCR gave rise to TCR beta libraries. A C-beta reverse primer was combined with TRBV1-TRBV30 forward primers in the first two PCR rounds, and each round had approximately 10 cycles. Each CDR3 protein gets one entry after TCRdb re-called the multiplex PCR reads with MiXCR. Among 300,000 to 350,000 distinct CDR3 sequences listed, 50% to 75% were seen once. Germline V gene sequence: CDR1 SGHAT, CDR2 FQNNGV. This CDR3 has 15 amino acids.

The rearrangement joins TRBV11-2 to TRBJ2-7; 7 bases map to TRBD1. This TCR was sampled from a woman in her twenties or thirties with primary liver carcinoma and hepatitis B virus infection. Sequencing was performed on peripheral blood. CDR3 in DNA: TGTGCCATCAGCGCAGCCGGACAGGCGGTCTATGAGCAGTACTTC. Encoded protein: CAISAAGQAVYEQYF. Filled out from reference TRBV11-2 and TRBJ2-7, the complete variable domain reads EAGVAQSPRYKIIEKRQSVAFWCNPISGHATLYWYQQILGQGPKLLIQFQNNGVVDDSQLPKDRFSAERLKGVDSTLKIQPAKLEDSAVYLCAISAAGQAVYEQYFGPGTRLTVT.